This record covers a single T cell receptor beta chain. This sample was taken from a study of blood T cell repertoires in COVID-19. Trimming shortened V by 8 bases and J by 6 bases, and 17 bases separated the two germline ends. The CDR3 is 15 residues long. Germline loops: CDR1 LNHDA, CDR2 SQIVND (reference sequence). Clones were sequenced by immunoSEQ multiplex PCR, and TCRdb holds only the in-frame ones, with some missing. Of 250,000 to 300,000 clones listed, roughly 83% are singletons. This clonotype was obtained from a man in his sixties who had recovered from COVID-19. The material sequenced was peripheral blood. The J gene is TRBJ1-6, the V gene TRBV19, with D possibly being TRBD1 (5 bases). The CDR3 loop is CASQSGAGANSPLHF. In DNA, the CDR3 is TGTGCCAGTCAGAGCGGGGCCGGAGCTAATTCACCCCTCCACTTT.